This TCR beta chain was found in a study of fetal regulatory T cell absence and autoimmunity. About the research overall: Exocrine pancreas autoimmunity occurred in IPEX patients lacking clinical diabetes.

General observations from the study: TRB gene family usage was broadly similar in cord blood and pancreas. The oligoclonal enrichment was interpreted as supporting antigen-driven pancreatic autoimmunity before birth in IPEX syndrome.

A remark on this clone: The antigen remains unidentified.

This was a survey-level run. TCRdb keeps only in-frame clones here, not all; method: immunoSEQ multiplex PCR. The sample contains just over 45,000 clones, about 79% of which appear only once. Germline V gene data show CDR1 as SGHNT and CDR2 as YYREEE (reference sequence). The CDR3 contains 14 residues. V gave up 3 bases and J gave up 8 bases; unmatched junction bases: 6. The chain couples TRBV5-4 to TRBJ2-1, with TRBD2 matching over 9 bases. The sequence derives from a newborn boy with IPEX syndrome. The source material was cord blood. The CDR3 region is CASSSGLAVDEQFF. CDR3 DNA: TGTGCCAGCAGCTCGGGACTAGCAGTAGATGAGCAGTTCTTC.